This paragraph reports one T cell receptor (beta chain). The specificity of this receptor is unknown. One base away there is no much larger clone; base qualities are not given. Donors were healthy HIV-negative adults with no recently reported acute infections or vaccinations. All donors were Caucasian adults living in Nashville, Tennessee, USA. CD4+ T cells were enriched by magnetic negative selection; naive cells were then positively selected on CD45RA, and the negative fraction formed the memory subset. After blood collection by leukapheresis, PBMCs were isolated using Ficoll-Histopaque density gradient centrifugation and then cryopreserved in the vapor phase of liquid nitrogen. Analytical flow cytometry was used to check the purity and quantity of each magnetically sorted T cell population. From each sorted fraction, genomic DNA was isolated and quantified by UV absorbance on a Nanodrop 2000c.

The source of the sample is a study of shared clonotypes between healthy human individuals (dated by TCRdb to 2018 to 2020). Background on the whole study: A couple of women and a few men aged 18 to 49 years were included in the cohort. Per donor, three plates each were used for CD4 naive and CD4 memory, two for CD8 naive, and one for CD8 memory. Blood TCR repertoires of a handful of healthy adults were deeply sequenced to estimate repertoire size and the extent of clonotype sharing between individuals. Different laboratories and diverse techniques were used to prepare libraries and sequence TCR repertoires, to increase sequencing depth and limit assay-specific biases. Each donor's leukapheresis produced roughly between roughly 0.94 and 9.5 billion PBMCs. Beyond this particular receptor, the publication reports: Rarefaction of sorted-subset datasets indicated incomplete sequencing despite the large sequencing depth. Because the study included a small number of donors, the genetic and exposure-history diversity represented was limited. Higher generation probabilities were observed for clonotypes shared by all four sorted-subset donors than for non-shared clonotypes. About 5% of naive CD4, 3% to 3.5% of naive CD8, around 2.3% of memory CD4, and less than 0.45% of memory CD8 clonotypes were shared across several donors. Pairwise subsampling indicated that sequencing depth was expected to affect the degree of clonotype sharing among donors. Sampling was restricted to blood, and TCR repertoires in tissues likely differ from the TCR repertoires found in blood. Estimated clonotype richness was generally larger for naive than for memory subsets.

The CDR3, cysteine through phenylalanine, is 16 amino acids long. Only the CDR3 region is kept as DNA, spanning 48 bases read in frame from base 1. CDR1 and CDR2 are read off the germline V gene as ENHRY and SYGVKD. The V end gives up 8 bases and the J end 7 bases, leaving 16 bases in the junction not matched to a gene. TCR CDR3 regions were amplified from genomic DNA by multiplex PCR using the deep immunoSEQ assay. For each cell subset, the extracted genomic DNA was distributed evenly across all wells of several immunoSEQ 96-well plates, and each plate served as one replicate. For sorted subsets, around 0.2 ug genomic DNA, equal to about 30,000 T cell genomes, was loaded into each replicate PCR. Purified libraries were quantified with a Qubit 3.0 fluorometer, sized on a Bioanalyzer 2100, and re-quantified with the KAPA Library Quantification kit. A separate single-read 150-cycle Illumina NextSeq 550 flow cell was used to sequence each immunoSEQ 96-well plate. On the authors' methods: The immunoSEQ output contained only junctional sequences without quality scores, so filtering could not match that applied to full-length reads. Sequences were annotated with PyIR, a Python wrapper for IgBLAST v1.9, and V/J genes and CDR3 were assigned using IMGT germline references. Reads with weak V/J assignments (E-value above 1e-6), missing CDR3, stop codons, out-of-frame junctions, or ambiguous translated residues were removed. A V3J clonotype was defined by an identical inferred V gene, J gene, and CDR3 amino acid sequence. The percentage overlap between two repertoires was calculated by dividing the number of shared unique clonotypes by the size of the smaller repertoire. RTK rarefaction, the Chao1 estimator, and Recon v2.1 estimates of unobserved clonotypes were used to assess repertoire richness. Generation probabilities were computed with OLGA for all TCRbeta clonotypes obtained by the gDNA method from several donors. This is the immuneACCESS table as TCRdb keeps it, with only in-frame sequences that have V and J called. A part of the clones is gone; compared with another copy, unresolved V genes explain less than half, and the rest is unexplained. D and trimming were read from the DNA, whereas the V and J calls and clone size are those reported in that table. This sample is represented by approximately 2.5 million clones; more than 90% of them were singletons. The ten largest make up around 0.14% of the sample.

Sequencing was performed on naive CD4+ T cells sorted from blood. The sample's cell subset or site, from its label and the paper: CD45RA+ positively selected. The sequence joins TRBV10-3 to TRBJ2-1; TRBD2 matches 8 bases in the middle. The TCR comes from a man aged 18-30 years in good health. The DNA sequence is TGTGCCATCCGAGGCTTGGGACTAGGAACCCGAAATGAGCAGTTCTTC. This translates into CAIRGLGLGTRNEQFF.